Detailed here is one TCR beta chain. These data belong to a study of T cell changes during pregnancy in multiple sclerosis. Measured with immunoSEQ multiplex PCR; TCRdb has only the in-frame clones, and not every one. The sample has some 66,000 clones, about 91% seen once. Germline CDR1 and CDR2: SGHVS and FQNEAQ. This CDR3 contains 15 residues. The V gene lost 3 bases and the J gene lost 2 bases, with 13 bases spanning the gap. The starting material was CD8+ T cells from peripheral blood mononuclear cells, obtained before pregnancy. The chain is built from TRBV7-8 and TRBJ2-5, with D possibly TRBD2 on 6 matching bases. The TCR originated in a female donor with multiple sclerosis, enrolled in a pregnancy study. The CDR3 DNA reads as TGTGCCAGCAGCTTCTCGGCGGGACCACAAGAGACCCAGTACTTC. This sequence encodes CASSFSAGPQETQYF.